The 8 T cell receptor beta chains in this list originate from one sample, sequenced in a study of CD8+ T cells in alopecia areata (dated by TCRdb to between 2017 and 2018). Library preparation used the immunoSEQ multiplex PCR assay. RNA was extracted from all samples and reverse transcribed into cDNA, which served as template for TCR sequencing. TCRdb retrieved this table from immuneACCESS and kept in-frame rearrangements only. Not all clones are present; in checked studies, unresolved V genes account for under half, and no reason is known for the remainder. Recorded for this sample are 200,000 to 250,000 clones; 64% of them occurred a single time. The top ten hold more than 3.5% of the sample. The sample's time point label, decoded: 4 weeks on oral tofacitinib. The meaning of the sample's treatment or condition label: oral pan-JAK inhibitor, 5-10 mg twice daily. Sequenced material: CD4+ T cells sorted from blood, taken at week 4, from a patient treated with tofacitinib. These receptors all come from a human donor with alopecia areata.

In its sample, this clone was seen a few times. The chain links TRBV4-1 to TRBJ1-6; 8 bases are shared with TRBD1. This CDR3 comprises 14 residues. V shed 6 bases and J 8 bases; nucleotides not matched to a gene: 6. Germline V lookup: CDR1 MGHRA, CDR2 YSYEKL. CDR3 region: CASSRDRRDSPLHF. The CDR3 DNA is TGCGCCAGCAGTCGGGACAGGAGGGATTCACCCCTCCACTTT.

This clone occurred a few times. This chain connects TRBV6-1 to TRBJ1-1; a possible D gene is TRBD1 (5 bases). Germline-derived CDR1 and CDR2 are MNHNS and SASEGT. V was shortened by 5 bases and J by 8 bases, with 9 bases between the two germline ends. This CDR3 is 11 amino acids long. For the CDR3, the DNA is TGTGCCAGCAGTTATGGGGGGGAAGCTTTCTTT. Translating gives CASSYGGEAFF.

The V call is TRBV5-1, the J call TRBJ1-1, with TRBD1 matching over 8 bases. The CDR3 is 15 amino acids. V lost 3 bases to trimming and J lost 1 base; unmatched junction nucleotides: 5. Germline V gene sequence: CDR1 SGHRS, CDR2 YFSETQ. The CDR3: CASSSLQGENTEAFF. The CDR3 nucleotides read TGCGCCAGCAGCTCTCTACAGGGGGAGAACACTGAAGCTTTCTTT.

V is TRBV30 and J is TRBJ2-1; perhaps TRBD2 as D (6 bases). From germline, CDR1 is GTSNPN and CDR2 SVGIG (reference sequence). This CDR3 is built from 11 residues. Trimming took off 2 bases at V and 9 bases at J, with 8 bases between the two ends. CDR3 residues: CAWSLGGEQFF. For the CDR3, the DNA is TGTGCCTGGAGTCTCGGGGGTGAGCAGTTCTTC.

The CDR3 loop reads CASSLPGANTEAFF. CDR3 sequence (DNA): TGTGCCAGCAGTTTACCGGGGGCGAACACTGAAGCTTTCTTT. The chain couples TRBV27 to TRBJ1-1; D may be TRBD1 (6 bases). Germline lookup yields CDR1 MNHEY and CDR2 SMNVEV (reference sequence). This CDR3 is built from 14 residues. Trimming took off 2 bases at V and 1 base at J, with 8 bases between the two ends.

This clone appeared a few times. The gene calls are TRBV29-1 and TRBJ2-6; D is possibly TRBD1 or TRBD2 (5 bases each). The CDR3 is 17 amino acids. V lost 6 bases and J 4 bases, leaving 22 bases between the germline ends. Per the germline V gene, CDR1 is SQVTM and CDR2 is ANQGSEA. The CDR3 reads CSVSRVLGAAGANVLTF. In DNA, the CDR3 is TGCAGCGTGTCCCGGGTTCTCGGGGCGGCGGGGGCCAACGTCCTGACTTTC.

CDR3 residues: CAWRRGGDEQYF. CDR3 sequence (DNA): TGTGCCTGGAGGCGGGGGGGAGACGAGCAGTACTTC. This chain links TRBV30 with TRBJ2-7; the match to TRBD2 covers 9 bases. V was pared by 3 bases and J by 5 bases, with 2 bases of the junction left unmatched. This CDR3 has 12 residues. Per germline, CDR1 GTSNPN and CDR2 SVGIG (reference sequence).

The sample holds a few counts of this clone. The chain joins TRBV7-8 to TRBJ2-3, with 8 bases fitting TRBD2. The CDR3 has 14 amino acids. Germline trimming cut 8 bases from V and 6 bases from J; bases unmatched to any gene: 10. Per the germline V gene, CDR1 is SGHVS and CDR2 is FQNEAQ. In DNA form, the CDR3 reads TGTGCCAGCTCCAGACTCATAGCGGGGGATACGCAGTATTTT. It translates to CASSRLIAGDTQYF.